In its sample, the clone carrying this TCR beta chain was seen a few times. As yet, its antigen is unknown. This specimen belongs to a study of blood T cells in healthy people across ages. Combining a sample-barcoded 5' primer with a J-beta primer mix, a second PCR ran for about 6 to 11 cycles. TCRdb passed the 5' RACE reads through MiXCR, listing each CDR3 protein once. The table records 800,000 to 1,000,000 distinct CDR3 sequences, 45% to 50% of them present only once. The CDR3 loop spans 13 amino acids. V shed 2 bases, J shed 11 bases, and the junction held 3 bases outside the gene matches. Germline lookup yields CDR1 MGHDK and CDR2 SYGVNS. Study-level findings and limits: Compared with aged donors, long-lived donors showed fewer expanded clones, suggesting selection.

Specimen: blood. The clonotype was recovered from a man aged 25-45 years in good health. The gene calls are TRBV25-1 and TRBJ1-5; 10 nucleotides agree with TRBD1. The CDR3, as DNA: TGTGCCAGCAGTGAAAGGGACAGGGGAACCCAGCATTTT. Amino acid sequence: CASSERDRGTQHF.